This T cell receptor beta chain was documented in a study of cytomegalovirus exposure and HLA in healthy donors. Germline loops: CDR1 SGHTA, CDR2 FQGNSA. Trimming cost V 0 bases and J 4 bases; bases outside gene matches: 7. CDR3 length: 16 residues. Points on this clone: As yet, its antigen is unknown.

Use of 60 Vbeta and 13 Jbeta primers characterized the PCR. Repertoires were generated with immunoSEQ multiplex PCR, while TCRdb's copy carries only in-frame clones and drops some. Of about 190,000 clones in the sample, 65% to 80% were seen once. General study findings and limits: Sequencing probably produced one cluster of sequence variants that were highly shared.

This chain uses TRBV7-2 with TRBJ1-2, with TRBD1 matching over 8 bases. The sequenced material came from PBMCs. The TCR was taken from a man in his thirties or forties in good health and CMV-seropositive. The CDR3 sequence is CASSLAPGQGRYGYTF. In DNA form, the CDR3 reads TGTGCCAGCAGCTTAGCCCCAGGACAGGGCCGCTATGGCTACACCTTC.